A single sample is the source of the 22 T cell receptor beta chains below, sequenced in a study of cytomegalovirus exposure and HLA in healthy donors. Primers for the PCR totalled 60 Vbeta and 13 Jbeta. Some clones are missing from TCRdb's copy, which holds only in-frame ones; the method was immunoSEQ multiplex PCR. The sample comprises over 150,000 clones, about 80% of which are singletons, and roughly 1.2% rests with the top ten. Sequenced input: PBMCs. The receptors derive from a woman aged 50 to 60 in good health and CMV-seronegative.

This chain uses TRBV7-7 with TRBJ1-2; D not certain. Trimming removed 3 bases from V and 9 bases from J, with 14 bases in between. The CDR3 contains 13 residues. Germline V gene lookup returns CDR1 SSHAT and CDR2 FNYEAQ (reference sequence). The CDR3 spells CASSFLPLCRYTF. CDR3 sequence (DNA): TGTGCCAGCAGCTTTCTCCCTCTGTGTCGCTACACCTTC.

Written as DNA, the CDR3 is TGTGCCAGCAGTTCGACGACAGGGGGATTCAATGAGCAGTTCTTC. The encoded protein is CASSSTTGGFNEQFF. The chain uses TRBV27 and TRBJ2-1, with TRBD1 matching over 9 bases. V shed 4 bases, J shed 6 bases, and the junction held 7 bases outside the gene matches. This CDR3 comprises 15 residues. Germline V gene sequence: CDR1 MNHEY, CDR2 SMNVEV (reference sequence).

The chain couples TRBV19 to TRBJ2-7, with 15 positions matching TRBD2. This CDR3 contains 20 residues. V trimming: 2 bases; J trimming: 6 bases; junction bases outside the gene matches: 17. In germline, CDR1 is LNHDA, CDR2 SQIVND (reference sequence). The CDR3: CASSIIPGLAGGYSLGEQYF. CDR3 in DNA: TGTGCCAGTAGTATAATACCGGGACTAGCGGGAGGATACTCCCTAGGCGAGCAGTACTTC.

The chain carries TRBV7-9 and TRBJ2-1, with 13 bases lining up with TRBD2. V shed 6 bases, J shed 7 bases, and the junction held 15 bases outside the gene matches. The CDR3 is 18 amino acids. The germline V gene has CDR1 SEHNR and CDR2 FQNEAQ (reference sequence). The chain's CDR3 is CASSYPGLAGALGNEQFF. Here the CDR3 DNA reads TGTGCCAGCAGTTATCCCGGACTAGCGGGAGCGCTCGGGAATGAGCAGTTCTTC.

V gene TRBV28 combines with J gene TRBJ1-1; possible D gene TRBD1, 5 bases. Germline V CDR1 and CDR2: MDHEN, SYDVKM. The CDR3 consists of 14 residues. With 3 bases removed from V and 4 bases from J, the gap between germline ends came to 12 bases. The CDR3 coding sequence is TGTGCCAGCAGTTTCAGTGGCGGGGGCACTGAAGCTTTCTTT. Translated, it gives CASSFSGGGTEAFF.

This clone was detected once. The V gene is TRBV2, the J gene TRBJ2-1; TRBD1 agrees at 7 bases. Germline loops: CDR1 SNHLY, CDR2 FYNNEI. Unmatched junction bases numbered 12, after V lost 6 bases and J lost 4 bases. This CDR3 region has 16 residues. Here the CDR3 reads CASREDRDSRYNEQFF. DNA for the CDR3: TGTGCCAGCAGGGAGGATCGGGACAGCCGATACAATGAGCAGTTCTTC.

The V gene is TRBV28, the J gene TRBJ1-1, with D uncertain. Trimming took off 2 bases at V and 0 bases at J, with 7 bases between the two ends. The CDR3 sequence is 14 residues long. CDR1 and CDR2 from the germline V gene are MDHEN and SYDVKM. Written as DNA, the CDR3 is TGTGCCAGCAGTTTAACACAGATGAACACTGAAGCTTTCTTT. Amino acids: CASSLTQMNTEAFF.

V usage is TRBV15 and J usage is TRBJ2-3; the match to TRBD2 covers 10 bases. The CDR3 spans 16 residues. V lost 5 bases to trimming and J lost 3 bases; unmatched junction nucleotides: 8. Germline V lookup: CDR1 LNHNV, CDR2 YYDKDF (reference sequence). The CDR3 DNA reads TGTGCCACCAGCCCCCGCCTAGCGGGAGCGACAGATACGCAGTATTTT. It encodes CATSPRLAGATDTQYF.

The genes are TRBV5-1 and TRBJ2-7; the D gene is possibly TRBD1 (5 bases). Trimming shortened V by 4 bases and J by 3 bases, and 11 bases separated the two germline ends. The germline V gene encodes CDR1 SGHRS and CDR2 YFSETQ. The CDR3 spans 13 residues. Here the CDR3 DNA reads TGCGCCAGCAGCCTCCGGACAAGCTACGAGCAGTACTTC. Protein sequence: CASSLRTSYEQYF. Together with reference TRBV5-1 and TRBJ2-7, the CDR3 gives the full variable domain: KAGVTQTPRYLIKTRGQQVTLSCSPISGHRSVSWYQQTPGQGLQFLFEYFSETQRNKGNFPGRFSGRQFSNSRSEMNVSTLELGDSALYLCASSLRTSYEQYFGPGTRLTVT.

The gene calls are TRBV27 and TRBJ1-5; D remains unclear. CDR1 is MNHEY and CDR2 is SMNVEV in the germline V gene (reference sequence). Deletions cut 6 bases from V and 5 bases from J, with 20 bases between. The CDR3 spans 16 residues. CDR3 DNA sequence: TGTGCCAGCAGGTCGCACGGAGAACGTTACGATCAGCCCCAGCATTTT. This encodes CASRSHGERYDQPQHF.

This clone was seen a few times. V gene TRBV14 combines with J gene TRBJ1-2, with D possibly being TRBD1 (5 bases). V lost 0 bases and J lost 4, with 24 bases in between. Germline CDR1 SGHDN, CDR2 FVKESK. This CDR3 comprises 19 residues. The CDR3 spells CASSQEARRPGLRVYGYTF. DNA for the CDR3: TGTGCCAGCAGCCAAGAAGCGCGTAGGCCAGGCCTCAGGGTCTATGGCTACACCTTC.

With regard to this clone: At one boundary the junction diverges from the germline segment, which might be a read error. CDR3 loop: CSSSFQGDEQFF. CDR3 nucleotides: TGTTCCAGCAGCTTCCAGGGCGATGAGCAGTTCTTC. The chain carries TRBV7-9 and TRBJ2-1; weak D call: TRBD1 (5 bases). Germline CDR1 reads SEHNR; CDR2 reads FQNEAQ (reference sequence). The CDR3 sequence is 12 residues long.

This chain connects TRBV29-1 to TRBJ1-1, with D perhaps TRBD1 (5 bases). The CDR3 sequence is 12 residues long. Per the germline V gene, CDR1 is SQVTM and CDR2 is ANQGSEA. The DNA for the CDR3 is TGCAGTCAACAAAGGGGGAACACTGAAGCTTTCTTT. Protein: CSQQRGNTEAFF.

This chain links TRBV7-2 with TRBJ2-2, with 8 bases aligning to TRBD1. In germline, CDR1 is SGHTA, CDR2 FQGNSA. The CDR3 covers 16 residues. J lost 1 base, V lost 2 bases, and 3 bases had no gene match. As DNA, the CDR3 is TGTGCCAGCAGCTTAAGAACAGGGGGGAACACCGGGGAGCTGTTTTTT. It translates to CASSLRTGGNTGELFF.

J is TRBJ1-2 and V is TRBV7-9; possible D gene TRBD1, 6 bases. The CDR3 sequence is 16 residues long. Trimming left V 5 bases short and J 2 bases short, with 18 bases between. Germline loops: CDR1 SEHNR, CDR2 FQNEAQ (reference sequence). CDR3 region: CASSSMPGQANYGYTF. The CDR3 bases are TGTGCCAGCAGCAGTATGCCGGGACAAGCGAACTATGGCTACACCTTC.

This clone has just one count. The CDR3 protein is CASSQVAGGETQYF. The CDR3 region has the DNA TGTGCCAGCAGCCAAGTGGCGGGTGGAGAGACCCAGTACTTC. The chain employs TRBV4-2 and TRBJ2-5; D might be TRBD2 (5 bases). The CDR3 totals 14 residues. V dropped 1 base and J dropped 4 bases, with 10 bases sitting between them. Germline assignment: CDR1 LGHNA and CDR2 YNFKEQ.

The V call is TRBV5-1, the J call TRBJ1-6; TRBD1 might be the D (5 bases). V dropped 4 bases and J dropped 4 bases, with 21 bases sitting between them. The CDR3 is 18 amino acids. Germline CDR1 SGHRS, CDR2 YFSETQ. The CDR3 sequence: CASSPSGGGRGYNSPLHF. The DNA of the CDR3 is TGCGCCAGCAGCCCTTCTGGGGGGGGACGAGGATATAATTCACCCCTCCACTTT.

This clone occurred a few times. V and J are TRBV5-4 and TRBJ2-2; maybe TRBD1 (5 bases). V was clipped by 0 bases and J by 3 bases, with 12 bases between them. The CDR3 is 16 residues long. In germline, CDR1 is SGHNT, CDR2 YYREEE (reference sequence). The CDR3 DNA reads TGTGCCAGCAGCTTGGGGTGGGTCAGGGACACCGGGGAGCTGTTTTTT. Translated: CASSLGWVRDTGELFF.

The chain joins TRBV4-3 to TRBJ1-1; TRBD1 is a possible D gene (6 bases). In germline, CDR1 is LGHNA, CDR2 YSLEER. The CDR3 consists of 13 residues. V was shortened by 4 bases and J by 8 bases, with 14 bases between the two germline ends. The CDR3 DNA follows: TGCGCCAGCAGCCTAAACAGGGAGATCGAAGCTTTCTTT. This translates into CASSLNREIEAFF.

The chain recombines TRBV19 with TRBJ2-3; 13 nucleotides align to TRBD2. There are 16 residues in the CDR3. Germline V gene lookup returns CDR1 LNHDA and CDR2 SQIVND (reference sequence). The junction had 10 bases not matched to a gene; V was cut back by 7 bases and J by 6 bases. The CDR3 coding sequence is TGTGCCAGTACCGGGGGACTAGCGGGATTGTTGGATACGCAGTATTTT. Residues: CASTGGLAGLLDTQYF.

The V and J genes are TRBV10-3 and TRBJ1-5, with 8 bases fitting TRBD1. The trim removed 6 bases at V and 3 bases at J, leaving 4 bases unmatched. The CDR3 contains 14 residues. Germline V gives CDR1 ENHRY, CDR2 SYGVKD. This chain's CDR3 is CAIRGTGLNQPQHF. The CDR3 region has the DNA TGTGCCATCAGGGGGACAGGTCTCAATCAGCCCCAGCATTTT.

The chain employs TRBV19 and TRBJ1-1; maybe TRBD1 (5 bases). The length of the CDR3 is 16 residues. V was shortened by 4 bases and J by 0 bases, with 15 bases between the two germline ends. Germline V lookup: CDR1 LNHDA, CDR2 SQIVND (reference sequence). CDR3 DNA: TGTGCCAGTAGTACCCGGACACAGTTCATGAACACTGAAGCTTTCTTT. This translates into CASSTRTQFMNTEAFF. Based on the CDR3 plus reference TRBV19 and TRBJ1-1, the full variable domain is DGGITQSPKYLFRKEGQNVTLSCEQNLNHDAMYWYRQDPGQGLRLIYYSQIVNDFQKGDIAEGYSVSREKKESFPLTVTSAQKNPTAFYLCASSTRTQFMNTEAFFGQGTRLTVV.